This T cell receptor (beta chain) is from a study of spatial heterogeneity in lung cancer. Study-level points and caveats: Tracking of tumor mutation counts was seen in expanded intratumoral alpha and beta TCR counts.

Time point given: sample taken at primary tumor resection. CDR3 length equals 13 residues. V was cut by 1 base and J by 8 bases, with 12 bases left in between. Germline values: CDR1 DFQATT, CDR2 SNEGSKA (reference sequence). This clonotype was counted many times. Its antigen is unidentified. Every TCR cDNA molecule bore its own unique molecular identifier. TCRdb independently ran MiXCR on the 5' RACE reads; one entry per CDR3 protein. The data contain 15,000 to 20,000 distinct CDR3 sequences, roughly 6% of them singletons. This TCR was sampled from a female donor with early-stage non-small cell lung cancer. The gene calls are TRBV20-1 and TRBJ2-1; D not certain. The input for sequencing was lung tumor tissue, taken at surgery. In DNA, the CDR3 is TGCAGTGCTAGAGGGGCAGTTAACGATGAGCAGTTCTTC. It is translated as CSARGAVNDEQFF.